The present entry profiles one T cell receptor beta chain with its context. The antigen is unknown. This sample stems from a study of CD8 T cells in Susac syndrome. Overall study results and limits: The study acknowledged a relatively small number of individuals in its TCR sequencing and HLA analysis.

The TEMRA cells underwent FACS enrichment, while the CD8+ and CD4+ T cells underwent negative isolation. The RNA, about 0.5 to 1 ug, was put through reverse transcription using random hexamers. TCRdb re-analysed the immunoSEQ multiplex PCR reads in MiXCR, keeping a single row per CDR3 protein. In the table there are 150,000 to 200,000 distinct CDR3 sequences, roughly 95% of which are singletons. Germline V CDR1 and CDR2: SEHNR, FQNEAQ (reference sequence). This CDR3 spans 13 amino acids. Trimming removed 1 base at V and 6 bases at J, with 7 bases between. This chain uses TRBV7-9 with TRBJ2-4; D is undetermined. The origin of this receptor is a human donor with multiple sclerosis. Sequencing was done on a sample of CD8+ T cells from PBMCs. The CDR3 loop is CASSLEAINIQYF. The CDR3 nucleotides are TGTGCCAGCAGCTTAGAGGCGATAAACATTCAGTACTTC. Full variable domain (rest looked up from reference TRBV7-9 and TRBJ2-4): DTGVSQNPRHKITKRGQNVTFRCDPISEHNRLYWYRQTLGQGPEFLTYFQNEAQLEKSRLLSDRFSAERPKGSFSTLEIQRTEQGDSAMYLCASSLEAINIQYFGAGTRLSVL.